The clone carrying this T cell receptor beta chain was observed a handful of times. V lost 4 bases and J 5 bases, leaving 24 bases between the germline ends. Per the germline V gene, CDR1 is SGHTA and CDR2 is FQGTGA. This CDR3 has 18 residues. This sample is part of a study of OX40 agonist ivuxolimab in advanced cancers. Method: immunoSEQ multiplex PCR; TCRdb's copy keeps in-frame clones and lacks some. The data contain about 42,000 clones, 82% of them singletons. This clonotype was sampled from an adult with an advanced solid tumor such as melanoma, head and neck, liver or kidney cancer. V and J are TRBV7-3 and TRBJ2-1; perhaps D is TRBD1 or TRBD2 (5 bases each). This sample comprised CD4+ or CD8+ T cells sorted from blood, obtained in a trial of the OX40 agonist ivuxolimab. The CDR3 sequence: CASSSSGPTSTSNNEQFF. The CDR3 region has the DNA TGTGCCAGCAGCTCCTCGGGACCAACCTCCACCTCTAACAATGAGCAGTTCTTC.